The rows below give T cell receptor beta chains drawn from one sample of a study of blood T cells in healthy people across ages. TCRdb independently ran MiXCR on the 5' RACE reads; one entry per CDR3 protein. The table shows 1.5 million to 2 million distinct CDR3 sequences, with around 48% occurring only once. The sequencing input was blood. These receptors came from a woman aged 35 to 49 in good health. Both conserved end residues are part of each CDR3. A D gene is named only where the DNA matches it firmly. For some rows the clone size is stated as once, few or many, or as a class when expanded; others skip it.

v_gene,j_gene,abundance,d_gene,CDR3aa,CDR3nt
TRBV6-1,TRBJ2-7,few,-,CASSSDRSGEQYF,TGTGCCAGCAGTTCCGACCGGTCTGGCGAGCAGTACTTC
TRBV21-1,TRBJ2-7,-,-,CASSEGQWDEQYF,TGTGCCAGCAGCGAGGGACAGTGGGACGAGCAGTACTTC
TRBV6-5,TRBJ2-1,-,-,CTSSYTGSGRNEQFF,TGTACCAGCAGTTACACCGGAAGCGGACGAAATGAGCAGTTCTTC
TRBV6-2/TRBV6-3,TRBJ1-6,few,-,CASSPHVSPLHF,TGTGCCAGCAGCCCCCATGTCTCACCCCTCCACTTT
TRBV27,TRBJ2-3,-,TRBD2,CASSPGLAGAGDTQYF,TGTGCCAGCAGTCCGGGACTAGCGGGGGCGGGAGATACGCAGTATTTT
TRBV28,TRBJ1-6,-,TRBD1,CASRRRDRVGSPLHF,TGTGCCAGCAGGCGCCGGGACAGGGTGGGATCACCCCTCCACTTT
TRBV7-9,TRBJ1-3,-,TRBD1,CASSLFGTDSGNTIYF,TGTGCCAGCAGCTTATTCGGGACAGACTCTGGAAACACCATATATTTT
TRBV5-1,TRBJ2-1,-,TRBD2,CASSLAGTSGGEEQFF,TGCGCCAGCAGCTTAGCCGGAACTAGCGGGGGGGAAGAGCAGTTCTTC
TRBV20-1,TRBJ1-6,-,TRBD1,CSASTPTGGEYNSPLHF,TGCAGTGCCTCAACCCCGACAGGGGGCGAGTATAATTCACCCCTCCACTTT
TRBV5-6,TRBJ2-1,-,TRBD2,CASSPGTRPFEQFF,TGTGCCAGCAGTCCCGGGACTAGGCCGTTCGAGCAGTTCTTC
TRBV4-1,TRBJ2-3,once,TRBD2,CASTPKRTSGATDTQYF,TGCGCCAGCACCCCAAAACGGACTAGCGGGGCAACAGATACGCAGTATTTT
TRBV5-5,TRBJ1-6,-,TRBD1,CASSLVAGGAYNSPLHF,TGTGCCAGCAGCTTGGTTGCAGGGGGCGCTTATAATTCACCCCTCCACTTT
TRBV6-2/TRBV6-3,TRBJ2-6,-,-,CASKDSGPSGANVLTF,TGTGCCAGCAAGGACAGCGGTCCCTCTGGGGCCAACGTCCTGACTTTC
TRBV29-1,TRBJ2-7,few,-,CSAGGLGEQYF,TGCAGCGCAGGGGGGCTGGGGGAGCAGTACTTC
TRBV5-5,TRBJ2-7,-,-,CASSWDSGGSYEQYF,TGTGCCAGCAGCTGGGACAGTGGAGGGTCATACGAGCAGTACTTC
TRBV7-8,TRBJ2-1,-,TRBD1,CASSETGTGGQEQFF,TGTGCCAGCAGCGAGACCGGGACAGGGGGCCAAGAGCAGTTCTTC
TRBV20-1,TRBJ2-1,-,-,CSASPGGRYNEQFF,TGCAGTGCTAGCCCGGGGGGCCGATACAATGAGCAGTTCTTC
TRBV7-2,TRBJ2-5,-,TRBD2,CASGLVAGGIQETQYF,TGTGCCAGCGGCTTAGTTGCGGGGGGTATCCAAGAGACCCAGTACTTC
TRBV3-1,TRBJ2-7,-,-,CATSLDINSYEQYF,TGTGCCACCAGCCTTGACATCAACTCCTACGAGCAGTACTTC
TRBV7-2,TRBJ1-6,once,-,CASSDGVNSPLHF,TGTGCCAGCAGCGACGGTGTAAATTCACCCCTCCACTTT
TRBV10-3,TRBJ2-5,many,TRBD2,CAISSGSGVGETQYF,TGTGCCATCAGTTCTGGTAGCGGGGTTGGGGAGACCCAGTACTTC
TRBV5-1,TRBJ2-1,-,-,CASSLVDAPYNEQFF,TGCGCCAGCAGCTTGGTTGACGCCCCCTACAATGAGCAGTTCTTC
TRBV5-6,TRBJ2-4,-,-,CASSSAGFGAKNIQYF,TGTGCCAGCAGCTCAGCAGGGTTTGGCGCCAAAAACATTCAGTACTTC
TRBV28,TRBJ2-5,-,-,CASSLRGPKPTQYF,TGTGCCAGCAGTCTAAGGGGACCCAAGCCGACCCAGTACTTC
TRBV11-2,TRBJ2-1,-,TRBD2,CASSLSTSISSYNEQFF,TGTGCCAGCAGCCTATCGACTAGCATTAGCTCCTACAATGAGCAGTTCTTC
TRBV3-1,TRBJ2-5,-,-,CASSQQDPDIFQETQYF,TGTGCCAGCAGCCAACAGGACCCTGACATCTTCCAAGAGACCCAGTACTTC
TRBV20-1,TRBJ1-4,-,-,CSAGPNRGGAHKGSNEKLFF,TGCAGTGCAGGACCCAACCGTGGTGGGGCTCATAAGGGAAGTAATGAAAAACTGTTTTTT
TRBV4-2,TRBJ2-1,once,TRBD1,CASSQEVPGTGRYEQFF,TGTGCCAGCAGCCAGGAGGTCCCCGGGACAGGGCGGTATGAGCAGTTCTTC
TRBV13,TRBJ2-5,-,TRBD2,CASSSRRRLAGGLETQYF,TGTGCCAGCAGCTCTCGAAGGAGGCTAGCGGGGGGACTGGAGACCCAGTACTTC
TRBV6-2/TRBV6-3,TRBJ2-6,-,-,CASNYGSLGANVLTF,TGTGCCAGCAACTACGGGTCACTTGGGGCCAACGTCCTGACTTTC
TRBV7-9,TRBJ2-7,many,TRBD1,CASSYRDSAYEQYF,TGTGCCAGCAGTTACCGGGACAGCGCCTACGAGCAGTACTTC
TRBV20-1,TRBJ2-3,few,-,CSAIPVNTQYF,TGCAGTGCTATCCCCGTTAATACGCAGTATTTT
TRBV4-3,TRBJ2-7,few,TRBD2,CASSQTHLAGDSYEQYF,TGCGCCAGCAGCCAAACCCACCTAGCGGGGGACTCCTACGAGCAGTACTTC
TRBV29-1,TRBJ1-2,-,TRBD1,CSVDLGQDYGYTF,TGCAGCGTTGACTTGGGACAGGACTATGGCTACACCTTC
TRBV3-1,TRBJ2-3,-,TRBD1,CASSQDTLDRGRADTQYF,TGTGCCAGCAGCCAAGACACTTTGGACAGGGGTCGGGCAGATACGCAGTATTTT
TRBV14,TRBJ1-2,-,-,CASSQARMFGGYTF,TGTGCCAGCAGCCAAGCGAGGATGTTCGGAGGCTACACCTTC
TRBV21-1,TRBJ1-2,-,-,CASSIDRVPYYGYTF,TGTGCCAGCAGCATTGATCGGGTCCCCTACTATGGCTACACCTTC
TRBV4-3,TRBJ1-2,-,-,CASSQAGIMGLYGYTF,TGCGCCAGCAGCCAAGCCGGGATCATGGGGCTCTATGGCTACACCTTC
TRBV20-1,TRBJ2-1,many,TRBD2,CSARGGRGARNNEQFF,TGCAGTGCTAGAGGGGGGCGGGGGGCTCGGAACAATGAGCAGTTCTTC
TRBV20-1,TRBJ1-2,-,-,CSARENRDHYGYTF,TGCAGTGCTAGAGAGAACCGGGACCACTATGGCTACACCTTC
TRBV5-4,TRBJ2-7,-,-,CASSLADRPPSYEQYF,TGTGCCAGCAGCTTGGCCGATCGGCCCCCTTCCTACGAGCAGTACTTC
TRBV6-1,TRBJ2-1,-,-,CASTLGISYNEQFF,TGTGCCAGCACGTTGGGGATATCGTACAATGAGCAGTTCTTC
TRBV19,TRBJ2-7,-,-,CASSKQSFTVEQYF,TGTGCCAGTAGTAAACAGAGCTTCACGGTCGAGCAGTACTTC
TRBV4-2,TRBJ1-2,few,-,CASSQRAGEVYGYTF,TGTGCCAGCAGCCAGAGAGCAGGGGAGGTCTATGGCTACACCTTC
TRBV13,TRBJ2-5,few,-,CASSHLRQETQYF,TGTGCCAGCAGCCACTTGCGCCAAGAGACCCAGTACTTC
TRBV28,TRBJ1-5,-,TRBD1,CASSSPSGQIPHQPQHF,TGTGCCAGCAGTTCACCATCGGGACAGATACCCCATCAGCCCCAGCATTTT
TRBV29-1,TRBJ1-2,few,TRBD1,CSVKSTGVYGYTF,TGCAGCGTTAAATCCACAGGGGTCTATGGCTACACCTTC
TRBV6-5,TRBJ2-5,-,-,CASSYSGNYDEQYF,TGTGCCAGCAGTTACTCGGGGAACTACGATGAGCAGTACTTC
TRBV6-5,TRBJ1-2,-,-,CAGSLTGRGYTF,TGTGCCGGCAGCCTCACAGGGCGAGGCTACACCTTC